This passage covers 13 T cell receptor beta chains from one sample sequenced in a study of metastatic and nonmetastatic thyroid tumors. Every patient underwent thyroid surgery untreated. TCRdb redid the clone calls on the PCR reads using MiXCR. The sample comprises 60,000 to 85,000 clones, less than 20% of which are singletons, and 9.5% to 15% rests with the top ten. Sequencing was performed on blood. These receptors all come from a female donor with papillary thyroid cancer or a benign thyroid nodule (not recorded which). Some clones in this sample may be carry-over from other donors' samples.

This clone was counted many times. The chain employs TRBV7-9 and TRBJ2-7, with 8 bases lining up with TRBD1. Germline trimming cut 6 bases from V and 4 bases from J; bases unmatched to any gene: 14. The CDR3 runs 16 residues. The germline CDR1 and CDR2 sequences are SEHNR and FQNEAQ (reference sequence). The DNA of the CDR3 is TGTGCCAGCAGGGACAGGGCAGACTCTTTAGATTACGAGCAGTACTTC. Translating gives CASRDRADSLDYEQYF.

In its sample, this clone was seen many times. The chain links TRBV7-9 to TRBJ2-4; 7 bases align to TRBD2. Unmatched junction bases numbered 5, after V lost 8 bases and J lost 1 base. CDR1 is SEHNR, CDR2 FQNEAQ, per germline (reference sequence). The CDR3 is 14 residues long. CDR3 nucleotide sequence: TGTGCCAGCTCCCGGCGGGGGGCCAAAAACATTCAGTACTTC. This translates into CASSRRGAKNIQYF.

Concerning this clone itself: Germline and junction disagree at one end, which may indicate a read error. The V gene is TRBV5-1, the J gene TRBJ2-6; D possibly matches TRBD1 or TRBD2 (5 bases each). Per the germline V gene, CDR1 is SGHRS and CDR2 is YFSETQ. The CDR3 is 18 residues long. CDR3 sequence: CASIKTPRMDSGANVLTF. CDR3 DNA sequence: TGCGCCAGCATCAAGACCCCTAGGATGGACTCTGGGGCCAACGTCCTTACTTTC.

In this sample, this clone turned up many times. Given a much more abundant clone one base away, this may be a read error. This chain joins TRBV9 and TRBJ2-3, with D unclear. In germline, CDR1 is SGDLS, CDR2 YYNGEE. V lost 4 bases, J lost 2 bases, and 5 bases lay in between. This CDR3 contains 12 residues. CDR3 nucleotide sequence: TGTGCCAGCAGCTCAGACACAGATACGCAGTATTTT. It translates to CASSSDTDTQYF.

The chain couples TRBV9 to TRBJ2-3; no definite D call. The germline V gene encodes CDR1 SGDLS and CDR2 YYNGEE. With 0 bases removed from V and 2 bases from J, the gap between germline ends came to 10 bases. This CDR3 comprises 15 residues. Written as DNA, the CDR3 is TGTGCCAGCAGCGTAGCAGAGACATACACAGATACGCAGTATTTT. Translating it yields CASSVAETYTDTQYF.

This clone has at least ten counts. V and J are TRBV7-9 and TRBJ2-3; the D is unclear. Deletions cut 6 bases from V and 0 bases from J, with 13 bases between. Germline CDR1 reads SEHNR; CDR2 reads FQNEAQ (reference sequence). The CDR3 contains 15 residues. CDR3 amino acids: CASRRLSTSTDTQYF. CDR3 in DNA: TGTGCCAGCAGACGACTGTCTACTAGCACAGATACGCAGTATTTT.

The chain employs TRBV3-1 and TRBJ2-3; 9 positions agree with TRBD2. Germline CDR1 reads LGHDT; CDR2 reads YNNKEL (reference sequence). V trimming: 0 bases; J trimming: 5 bases; junction bases outside the gene matches: 15. The length of the CDR3 is 19 residues. CDR3 amino acids: CASSQDPGGTSPLQDTQYF. Here the CDR3 DNA reads TGTGCCAGCAGCCAAGATCCGGGGGGGACTAGCCCTCTTCAAGATACGCAGTATTTT.

With regard to this clone: The junction departs from the called germline gene at one end, perhaps through a read error. Other DNA variants within this sample encode the same CDR3. The chain couples TRBV11-2 to TRBJ2-3; 8 bases are shared with TRBD2. The germline V gene encodes CDR1 SGHAT and CDR2 FQNNGV. There are 15 residues in the CDR3. The CDR3 here is CASSQTSVITDTQYF. In DNA form, the CDR3 reads TGTGCCAGCAGCCAGACTAGCGTGATCACAGATACGCAGTATTTC. Full variable domain (remainder filled in from reference TRBV11-2 and TRBJ2-3): EAGVAQSPRYKIIEKRQSVAFWCNPISGHATLYWYQQILGQGPKLLIQFQNNGVVDDSQLPKDRFSAERLKGVDSTLKIQPAKLEDSAVYLCASSQTSVITDTQYFGPGTRLTVL.

This clone has a count of ten or more. The V gene is TRBV27, the J gene TRBJ2-1; tentatively, D is TRBD2 (5 bases). The CDR3 is 16 residues long. V gave up 6 bases and J gave up 0 bases, with 15 bases separating them. Germline V gives CDR1 MNHEY, CDR2 SMNVEV (reference sequence). CDR3 residues: CASSEGFPSSYNEQFF. In DNA form, the CDR3 reads TGTGCCAGCAGCGAGGGCTTCCCGAGCTCCTACAATGAGCAGTTCTTC.

This clone showed up many times. V usage is TRBV5-1 and J usage is TRBJ1-1, with D unclear. V was pared by 0 bases and J by 1 base, with 7 bases between. The germline CDR1 and CDR2 sequences are SGHRS and YFSETQ. CDR3 length: 14 residues. The CDR3 DNA follows: TGCGCCAGCAGCTTGGCTACAGCGAACACTGAAGCTTTCTTT. As protein: CASSLATANTEAFF.

The genes are TRBV6-2 or TRBV6-3 and TRBJ1-1; D remains ambiguous. CDR1 and CDR2 from the germline V gene are MNHEY and SVGEGT. The CDR3 covers 14 residues. V lost 5 bases, J lost 1 base, and 11 bases lay in between. CDR3 bases: TGTGCCAGCAGTCGTCCCGCAGGGAACACTGAAGCTTTCTTT. Residues: CASSRPAGNTEAFF.

This chain joins TRBV28 and TRBJ1-2, with D unclear. This CDR3 is 16 amino acids long. Germline assignment: CDR1 MDHEN and CDR2 SYDVKM. Deletions cut 5 bases from V and 8 bases from J, with 24 bases between. CDR3 bases: TGTGCCAGCAGTCCTTCTGGCGGTTTTACAGTGTACGGCTACACCTTC. Its protein product is CASSPSGGFTVYGYTF.

V and J are TRBV5-1 and TRBJ2-2, with 14 bases fitting TRBD2. The CDR3 extends over 19 amino acids. V trimming: 2 bases; J trimming: 5 bases; junction bases outside the gene matches: 11. Germline loops: CDR1 SGHRS, CDR2 YFSETQ. CDR3 amino acids: CASSFLGLAGGRETGELFF. In DNA, the CDR3 is TGCGCCAGCAGCTTCCTTGGACTAGCGGGAGGCCGGGAGACCGGGGAGCTGTTTTTT.